This T cell receptor beta chain was recorded in a study of shared clonotypes between healthy human individuals. Study-level information: For every donor, three CD4 naive, three CD4 memory, two CD8 naive and one CD8 memory plates were used.

TCRdb's copy holds only in-frame clones and misses some; the assay was immunoSEQ multiplex PCR. The table includes just over 2,000,000 clones, around 95% detected once. This clone was observed a few times. The sequenced material came from naive CD4+ T cells sorted from blood. Indicated subset: CD45RA+ positively selected. The sequence derives from a man in his late teens or twenties in good health.

The CDR3 sequence: CASSQDASPLHF. The CDR3 bases are TGTGCCAGCAGCCAAGATGCCTCACCCCTCCACTTT. The rearrangement links TRBV14 to TRBJ1-6, with D uncertain. Trimming removed 0 bases at V and 10 bases at J, with 4 bases between. The CDR3 sequence is 12 residues long. Germline loops: CDR1 SGHDN, CDR2 FVKESK.